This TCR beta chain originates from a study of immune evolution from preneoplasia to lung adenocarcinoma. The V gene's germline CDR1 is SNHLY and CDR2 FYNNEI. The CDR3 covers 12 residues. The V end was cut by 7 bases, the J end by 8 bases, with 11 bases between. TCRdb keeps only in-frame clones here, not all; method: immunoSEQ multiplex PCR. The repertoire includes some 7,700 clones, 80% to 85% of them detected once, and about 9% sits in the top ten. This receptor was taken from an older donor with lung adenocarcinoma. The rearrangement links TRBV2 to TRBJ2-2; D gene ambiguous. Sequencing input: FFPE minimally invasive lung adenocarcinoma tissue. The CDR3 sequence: CASNRVVGELFF. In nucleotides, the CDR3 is TGTGCCAGCAATAGGGTTGTAGGGGAGCTGTTTTTT.